These 25 T cell receptor beta chains came from one sample sequenced in a study of T-cell memory formation after mild COVID-19. TCRdb re-derived calls from the 5' RACE reads in MiXCR, one entry per CDR3 protein. The data show almost 250,000 distinct CDR3 sequences, 15% seen once. Input material: PBMCs or a T cell subset sorted from them (not recorded which). The receptors derive from an adult woman who had mild COVID-19 (a few samples of this study predate the infection). Cell type and time point are not known.

This clonotype has just a few counts. The chain combines TRBV18 with TRBJ2-5, with 7 bases identical to TRBD2. The V and J ends lost 0 bases and 4 bases, in that order; junction bases with no gene match: 11. In germline, CDR1 is KGHSH, CDR2 LQKENI. The CDR3 loop spans 17 amino acids. The CDR3: CASSPPLRGTPRETQYF. CDR3 DNA: TGTGCCAGCTCACCACCCCTGCGGGGGACCCCACGAGAGACCCAGTACTTC.

The chain combines TRBV6-6 with TRBJ1-1, with D possibly matching TRBD1 (5 bases). Trimming stripped 6 bases from V and 1 base from J, with 9 bases between. The V gene's germline CDR1 is MNHNY and CDR2 SVGAGI (reference sequence). This CDR3 comprises 13 residues. The CDR3 is CASRKTGNTEAFF. CDR3 coding DNA: TGTGCCAGCAGGAAAACAGGGAACACTGAAGCTTTCTTT.

There are a few counts of this clonotype. V usage is TRBV9 and J usage is TRBJ2-1; 16 bases match TRBD2. The V gene's germline CDR1 is SGDLS and CDR2 YYNGEE. CDR3 length: 18 residues. The ends lost 7 bases at V and 10 bases at J; junction bases unmatched: 17. CDR3 amino acids: CASSAGTSGRERTREQFF. CDR3 nucleotides: TGTGCCAGCTCCGCCGGGACTAGCGGGAGGGAACGGACCCGGGAGCAGTTCTTC.

The chain joins TRBV7-2 to TRBJ2-7; no firm D call. Germline V gene lookup returns CDR1 SGHTA and CDR2 FQGNSA. The V gene lost 0 bases and the J gene lost 3 bases, with 9 bases spanning the gap. The CDR3 sequence is 14 residues long. The CDR3 DNA sequence: TGTGCCAGCAGCTTAGCGCATGGGGACTACGAGCAGTACTTC. Amino acids: CASSLAHGDYEQYF.

This clonotype occurred many times. One end of the junction is discordant with germline, which a read error may explain. The rearrangement joins TRBV7-7 to TRBJ2-7; a weak D match, TRBD2 (6 bases). This CDR3 is built from 13 residues. Germline V gene data show CDR1 as SSHAT and CDR2 as FNYEAQ (reference sequence). CDR3 loop: CASSLGEAYEQYF. CDR3 in DNA: TGTGCTAGCAGCTTGGGGGAGGCTTACGAGCAGTACTTC.

The J gene is TRBJ2-5, the V gene TRBV6-1; D perhaps matches TRBD2 (5 bases). The ends were cut back, 5 bases at V and 7 bases at J, with 14 bases in the middle. CDR1 is MNHNS and CDR2 is SASEGT in the germline V gene. CDR3 length equals 13 residues. The CDR3 nucleotides are TGTGCCAGCAGTCTGACATGGGAGTGGACCCAGTACTTC. Translation: CASSLTWEWTQYF.

This clonotype was observed a handful of times. The rearrangement links TRBV13 to TRBJ1-6; D perhaps matches TRBD1 (5 bases). Germline CDR1 PRHDT, CDR2 FYEKMQ (reference sequence). This CDR3 contains 13 residues. V was cut by 6 bases and J by 7 bases, with 10 bases left in between. The CDR3 nucleotides read TGTGCCAGCAGGCGGGGCGTAAATTCACCCCTCCACTTT. As protein: CASRRGVNSPLHF.

The CDR3 nucleotides are TGTGCCAGCAGGGGACAGGGGGGGGCAGCTTTCTTT. Its translation: CASRGQGGAAFF. This chain uses TRBV6-6 with TRBJ1-1; the match to TRBD1 covers 11 bases. The CDR3 contains 12 residues. V shed 6 bases, J shed 10 bases, and the junction held 4 bases outside the gene matches. Looked up from germline, CDR1 is MNHNY and CDR2 is SVGAGI (reference sequence).

This clonotype showed up many times. The chain links TRBV5-6 to TRBJ1-2, with D perhaps TRBD1 (6 bases). V was pared by 3 bases and J by 7 bases, with 16 bases between. CDR3 length: 14 amino acids. CDR1 is SGHDT and CDR2 is YYEEEE in the germline V gene. CDR3: CASSSPADSAGYTF. CDR3 nucleotides: TGTGCCAGCAGCTCACCGGCGGACAGTGCTGGCTACACCTTC.

V usage is TRBV20-1 and J usage is TRBJ2-6; D uncertain. The germline V and J ends were trimmed by 6 bases and 0 bases, with 21 bases remaining between them. The CDR3 runs 18 residues. Germline V gene sequence: CDR1 DFQATT, CDR2 SNEGSKA (reference sequence). The CDR3 DNA follows: TGCAGTGCCAAACAGAACCTGGTAGCTCACTCTGGGGCCAACGTCCTGACTTTC. It codes for CSAKQNLVAHSGANVLTF.

This clonotype was observed at least ten times. The J gene is TRBJ2-7, the V gene TRBV7-2; D ambiguous. The V gene lost 5 bases and the J gene lost 4 bases, with 6 bases spanning the gap. The CDR3 loop spans 11 amino acids. Germline-derived CDR1 and CDR2 are SGHTA and FQGNSA. CDR3 bases: TGTGCCAGCAGCCCCGGGTACGAGCAGTACTTC. Its protein is CASSPGYEQYF.

This clonotype was counted only a few times. The chain joins TRBV19 to TRBJ2-1; D is unresolved. The length of the CDR3 is 13 residues. Germline V gene data show CDR1 as LNHDA and CDR2 as SQIVND (reference sequence). V was trimmed by 4 bases and J by 5 bases, leaving 9 bases between them. The CDR3 loop reads CASSTRGHNEQFF. CDR3 nucleotide sequence: TGTGCCAGTAGTACGAGAGGACACAATGAGCAGTTCTTC.

The genes are TRBV19 and TRBJ2-7; possibly TRBD1 for D (6 bases). Between the trimmed V and J ends, which lost 5 bases and 6 bases, there was a span of 14 bases. The CDR3 consists of 13 residues. Germline V gives CDR1 LNHDA, CDR2 SQIVND (reference sequence). DNA of the CDR3: TGTGCCAGTAGTCCTCGGGAAGGGGGCGAGCAGTACTTC. Amino acid sequence: CASSPREGGEQYF. The full variable domain, rest sourced from reference TRBV19 and TRBJ2-7, is DGGITQSPKYLFRKEGQNVTLSCEQNLNHDAMYWYRQDPGQGLRLIYYSQIVNDFQKGDIAEGYSVSREKKESFPLTVTSAQKNPTAFYLCASSPREGGEQYFGPGTRLTVT.

Ten or more counts support this clonotype. The CDR3 DNA reads as TGTGCCAGCAGCCGCTCGCGTTCCGGGACACCCTACGAGCAGTACTTC. Amino acids: CASSRSRSGTPYEQYF. The chain joins TRBV27 to TRBJ2-7; D perhaps matches TRBD1 (6 bases). CDR3 size: 16 residues. Between the trimmed V and J ends, which lost 6 bases and 2 bases, there was a span of 20 bases. In germline, CDR1 is MNHEY, CDR2 SMNVEV (reference sequence).

The rearrangement uses TRBV7-9 and TRBJ2-3; TRBD1 matches 7 bases. CDR3 length: 15 amino acids. The germline gives CDR1 SEHNR, CDR2 FQNEAQ (reference sequence). The V gene end was trimmed by 2 bases and the J gene end by 4 bases; junction bases not matched to a gene: 6. DNA of the CDR3: TGTGCCAGCAGCTTACGGACAGGTGCGGCAGATACGCAGTATTTT. Protein sequence: CASSLRTGAADTQYF.

The CDR3 spells CASSGTGEKLFF. In DNA, the CDR3 is TGTGCCAGCAGTGGGACAGGGGAAAAACTGTTTTTT. The chain recombines TRBV28 with TRBJ1-4; TRBD1 aligns across 9 bases. CDR1 and CDR2 (germline): MDHEN, SYDVKM. V lost 5 bases and J lost 8; bases outside the gene matches: 0. CDR3 size: 12 residues. Full variable domain (rest looked up from reference TRBV28 and TRBJ1-4): DVKVTQSSRYLVKRTGEKVFLECVQDMDHENMFWYRQDPGLGLRLIYFSYDVKMKEKGDIPEGYSVSREKKERFSLILESASTNQTSMYLCASSGTGEKLFFGSGTQLSVL.

This sequence joins TRBV20-1 and TRBJ1-5; D uncertain. Germline V lookup: CDR1 DFQATT, CDR2 SNEGSKA (reference sequence). CDR3 length: 13 residues. The ends were cut back, 3 bases at V and 3 bases at J, with 9 bases in the middle. The CDR3 loop is CSASPRVNQPQHF. Written as DNA, the CDR3 is TGCAGTGCTAGTCCCCGGGTCAATCAGCCCCAGCATTTT.

This clonotype was counted between two and nine times. CDR3 bases: TGCAGTGCTAGAGATTTAACGGGTGTCACTGAAGCTTTCTTT. It specifies CSARDLTGVTEAFF. The gene calls are TRBV20-1 and TRBJ1-1, with D unresolved. Germline V CDR1 and CDR2: DFQATT, SNEGSKA (reference sequence). Trimming removed 0 bases from V and 4 bases from J, with 12 bases in between. The CDR3 extends over 14 amino acids.

The chain combines TRBV10-3 with TRBJ2-3; 10 nucleotides align to TRBD2. With 10 bases clipped from V and 6 bases from J, the junction kept 10 bases outside the gene matches. The V gene's germline CDR1 is ENHRY and CDR2 SYGVKD. This CDR3 is built from 14 residues. The CDR3 spells CATLSGGAGDTQYF. The CDR3 region has the DNA TGTGCCACCCTCAGCGGGGGGGCCGGGGATACGCAGTATTTT.

The chain recombines TRBV12-3 or TRBV12-4 with TRBJ1-5; a weak D match, TRBD1 (6 bases). The ends were cut back, 0 bases at V and 9 bases at J, with 18 bases in the middle. This CDR3 is built from 16 residues. Here the CDR3 DNA reads TGTGCCAGCAGTTTAGCGTTACAGGGAGGAGCAGCGCCCCAGCATTTT. The encoded protein is CASSLALQGGAAPQHF.

This clonotype was detected ten times or more. The J gene is TRBJ2-1, the V gene TRBV7-8, with 8 bases matching TRBD2. This CDR3 is built from 12 residues. V shed 9 bases, J shed 7 bases, and the junction held 5 bases outside the gene matches. The V gene's germline CDR1 is SGHVS and CDR2 FQNEAQ. DNA for the CDR3: TGTGCCAGTGGCGGGAGGCAAAATGAGCAGTTCTTC. This codes for CASGGRQNEQFF.

The genes are TRBV9 and TRBJ1-2; the match to TRBD1 covers 8 bases. J gave up 8 bases and V 0 bases, and 6 bases lay outside the gene matches. The germline CDR1 and CDR2 sequences are SGDLS and YYNGEE. This CDR3 is built from 14 residues. The CDR3 DNA sequence: TGTGCCAGCAGCGTAGTGGTAGACAGGGGCGGCTACACCTTC. Translating gives CASSVVVDRGGYTF. The whole variable domain, remainder taken from reference TRBV9 and TRBJ1-2, is DSGVTQTPKHLITATGQRVTLRCSPRSGDLSVYWYQQSLDQGLQFLIQYYNGEERAKGNILERFSAQQFPDLHSELNLSSLELGDSALYFCASSVVVDRGGYTFGSGTRLTVV.

This chain joins TRBV7-9 and TRBJ1-3; D is uncertain. CDR3 length: 13 residues. V gave up 0 bases and J gave up 3 bases, with 3 bases separating them. The germline V gene encodes CDR1 SEHNR and CDR2 FQNEAQ (reference sequence). CDR3 protein: CASSLAGGNTIYF. Here the CDR3 DNA reads TGTGCCAGCAGCTTAGCAGGTGGAAACACCATATATTTT.

The chain joins TRBV12-3 or TRBV12-4 to TRBJ2-3, with 8 bases matching TRBD1. V dropped 6 bases and J dropped 0; count of bases not matched to a gene: 5. The CDR3 covers 15 residues. In DNA form, the CDR3 reads TGTGCCAGCAGGGAGACAGGGGCGAGCACAGATACGCAGTATTTT. Amino acids: CASRETGASTDTQYF.

The chain links TRBV29-1 to TRBJ2-5; 7 bases are a match to TRBD2. Germline loops: CDR1 SQVTM, CDR2 ANQGSEA. Trimming cost V 4 bases and J 7 bases; bases outside gene matches: 12. There are 14 residues in the CDR3. The CDR3 here is CSVGTRGVDRTQYF. The CDR3 region has the DNA TGCAGCGTTGGGACTAGGGGCGTCGATAGGACCCAGTACTTC.